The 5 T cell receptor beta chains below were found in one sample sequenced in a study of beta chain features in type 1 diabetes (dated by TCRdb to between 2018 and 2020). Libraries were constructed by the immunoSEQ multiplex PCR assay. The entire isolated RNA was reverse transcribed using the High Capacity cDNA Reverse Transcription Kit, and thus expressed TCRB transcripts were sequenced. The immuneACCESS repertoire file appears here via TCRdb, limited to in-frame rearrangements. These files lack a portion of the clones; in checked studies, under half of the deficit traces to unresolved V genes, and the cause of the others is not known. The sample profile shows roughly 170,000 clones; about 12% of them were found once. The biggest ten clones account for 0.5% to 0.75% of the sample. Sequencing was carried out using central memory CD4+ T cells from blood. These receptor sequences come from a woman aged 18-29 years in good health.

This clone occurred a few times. CDR3 sequence: CASSPGTSSDTQYF. The CDR3 DNA sequence: TGTGCCAGCAGCCCAGGCACTAGCTCAGATACGCAGTATTTT. This sequence joins TRBV7-3 and TRBJ2-3, with D perhaps TRBD2 (6 bases). CDR3 size: 14 residues. From germline, CDR1 is SGHTA and CDR2 FQGTGA. Between the trimmed V and J ends, which lost 5 bases and 4 bases, there was a span of 13 bases.

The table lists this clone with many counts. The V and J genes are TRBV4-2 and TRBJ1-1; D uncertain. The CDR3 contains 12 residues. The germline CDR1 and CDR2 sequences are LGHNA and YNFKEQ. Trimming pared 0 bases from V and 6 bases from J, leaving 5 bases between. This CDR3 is CASSQDTAEAFF. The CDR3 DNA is TGTGCCAGCAGCCAAGATACGGCTGAAGCTTTCTTT.

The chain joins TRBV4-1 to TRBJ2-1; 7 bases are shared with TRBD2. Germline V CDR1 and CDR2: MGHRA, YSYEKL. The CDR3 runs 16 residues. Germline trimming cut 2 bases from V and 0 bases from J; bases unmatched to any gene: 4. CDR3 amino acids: CASSQPSGFSYNEQFF. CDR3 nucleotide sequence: TGCGCCAGCAGCCAACCTAGCGGCTTCTCCTACAATGAGCAGTTCTTC.

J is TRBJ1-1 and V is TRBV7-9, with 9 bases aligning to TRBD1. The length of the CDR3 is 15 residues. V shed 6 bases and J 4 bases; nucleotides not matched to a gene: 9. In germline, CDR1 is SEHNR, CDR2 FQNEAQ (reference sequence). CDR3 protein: CASSRDRERVTEAFF. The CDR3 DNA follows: TGTGCCAGCAGTCGGGACAGGGAAAGGGTCACTGAAGCTTTCTTT.

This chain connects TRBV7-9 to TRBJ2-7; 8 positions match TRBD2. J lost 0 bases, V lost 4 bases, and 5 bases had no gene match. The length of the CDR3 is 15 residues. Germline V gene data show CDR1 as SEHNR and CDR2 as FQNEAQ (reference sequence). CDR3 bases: TGTGCCAGCAGCTCAAAGGGACTAGACTCCTACGAGCAGTACTTC. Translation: CASSSKGLDSYEQYF.